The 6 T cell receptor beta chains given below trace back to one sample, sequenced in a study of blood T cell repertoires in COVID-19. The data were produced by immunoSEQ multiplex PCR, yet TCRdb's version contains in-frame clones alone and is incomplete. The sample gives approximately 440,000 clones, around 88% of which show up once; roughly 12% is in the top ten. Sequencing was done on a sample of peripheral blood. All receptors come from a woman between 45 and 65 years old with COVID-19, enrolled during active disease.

CDR3: CASSSGTGSYEQYF. CDR3 bases: TGTGCCAGCTCCTCCGGGACAGGGTCCTACGAGCAGTACTTC. The chain couples TRBV18 to TRBJ2-7; the match to TRBD1 covers 9 bases. V was pared by 6 bases and J by 1 base, with 4 bases of the junction left unmatched. Germline CDR1 is KGHSH and CDR2 is LQKENI. The CDR3 is 14 residues long.

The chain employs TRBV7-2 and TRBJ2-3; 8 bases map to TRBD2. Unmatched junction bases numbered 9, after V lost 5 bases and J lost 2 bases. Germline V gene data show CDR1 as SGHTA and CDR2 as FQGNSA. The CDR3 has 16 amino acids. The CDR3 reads CASSQRRGADTDTQYF. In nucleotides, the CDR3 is TGTGCCAGCAGCCAGAGGCGGGGGGCCGACACAGATACGCAGTATTTT.

In DNA, the CDR3 is TGTGCCAGCAGTAGGACAGGGGGCGCGGACTATGGCTACACCTTC. Translated, it gives CASSRTGGADYGYTF. V and J are TRBV27 and TRBJ1-2; the match to TRBD1 covers 11 bases. V shed 5 bases and J 3 bases; nucleotides not matched to a gene: 5. Per the germline V gene, CDR1 is MNHEY and CDR2 is SMNVEV (reference sequence). The CDR3 runs 15 residues.

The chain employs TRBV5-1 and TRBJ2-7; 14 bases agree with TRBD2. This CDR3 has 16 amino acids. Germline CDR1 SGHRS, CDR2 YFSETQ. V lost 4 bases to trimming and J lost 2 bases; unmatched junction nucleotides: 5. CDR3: CASSRGTSGGTYEQYF. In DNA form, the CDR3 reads TGCGCCAGCAGCCGAGGGACTAGCGGGGGTACCTACGAGCAGTACTTC.

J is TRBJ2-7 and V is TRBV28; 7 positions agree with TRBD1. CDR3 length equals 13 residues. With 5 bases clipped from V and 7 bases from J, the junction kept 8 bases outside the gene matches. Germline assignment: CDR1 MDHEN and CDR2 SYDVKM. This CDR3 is CASSPTGVEEQYF. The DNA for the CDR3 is TGTGCCAGCAGTCCTACAGGGGTAGAAGAGCAGTACTTC.

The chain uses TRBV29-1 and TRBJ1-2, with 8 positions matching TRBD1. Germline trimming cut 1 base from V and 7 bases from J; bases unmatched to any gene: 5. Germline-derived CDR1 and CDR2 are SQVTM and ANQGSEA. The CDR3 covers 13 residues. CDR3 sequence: CSVEGQGASGYTF. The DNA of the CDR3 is TGCAGCGTTGAAGGGCAGGGGGCCAGTGGCTACACCTTC.